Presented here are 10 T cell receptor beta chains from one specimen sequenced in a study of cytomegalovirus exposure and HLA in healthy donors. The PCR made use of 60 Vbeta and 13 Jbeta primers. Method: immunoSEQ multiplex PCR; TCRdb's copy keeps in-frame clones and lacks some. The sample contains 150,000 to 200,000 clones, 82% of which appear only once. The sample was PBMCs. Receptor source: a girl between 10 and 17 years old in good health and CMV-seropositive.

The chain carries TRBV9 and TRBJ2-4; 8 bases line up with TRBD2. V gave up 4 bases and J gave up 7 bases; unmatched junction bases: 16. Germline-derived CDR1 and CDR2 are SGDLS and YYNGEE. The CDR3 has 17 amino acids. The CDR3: CASSSRLGSGAGNIQYF. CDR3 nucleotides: TGTGCCAGCAGCTCGAGACTGGGTAGCGGGGCAGGGAACATTCAGTACTTC.

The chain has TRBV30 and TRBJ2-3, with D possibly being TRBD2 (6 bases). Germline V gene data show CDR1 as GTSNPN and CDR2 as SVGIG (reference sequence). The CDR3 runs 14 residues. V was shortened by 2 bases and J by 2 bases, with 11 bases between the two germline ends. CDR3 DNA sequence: TGTGCCTGGAGTAGGGGCGGGATCACAGATACGCAGTATTTT. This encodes CAWSRGGITDTQYF.

CDR3 DNA sequence: TGTGCCTGGAGTCTTCCAGGGACCGGGGAGCTGTTTTTT. Translated, it gives CAWSLPGTGELFF. This chain connects TRBV30 to TRBJ2-2; D possibly corresponds to TRBD1 (5 bases). The CDR3 totals 13 residues. Germline values: CDR1 GTSNPN, CDR2 SVGIG (reference sequence). The germline V and J ends were trimmed by 2 bases and 5 bases, with 9 bases remaining between them.

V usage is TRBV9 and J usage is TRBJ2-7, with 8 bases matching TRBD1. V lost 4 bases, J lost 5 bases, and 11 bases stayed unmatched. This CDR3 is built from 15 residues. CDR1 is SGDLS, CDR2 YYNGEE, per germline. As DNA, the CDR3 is TGTGCCAGCAGCCCTCACCGGGACAGGTACCACGAGCAGTACTTC. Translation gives CASSPHRDRYHEQYF.

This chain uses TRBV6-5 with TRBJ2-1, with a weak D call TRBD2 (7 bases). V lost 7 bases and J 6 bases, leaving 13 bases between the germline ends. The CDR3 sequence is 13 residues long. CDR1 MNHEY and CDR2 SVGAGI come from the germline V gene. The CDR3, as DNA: TGTGCCAGCACGCGGGGGCCTACCAATGAGCAGTTCTTC. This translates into CASTRGPTNEQFF.

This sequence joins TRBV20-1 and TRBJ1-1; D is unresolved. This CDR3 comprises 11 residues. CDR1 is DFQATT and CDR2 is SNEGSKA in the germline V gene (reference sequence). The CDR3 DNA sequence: TGCAGGGTAGGAGTGAACACTGAAGCTTTCTTT. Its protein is CRVGVNTEAFF.

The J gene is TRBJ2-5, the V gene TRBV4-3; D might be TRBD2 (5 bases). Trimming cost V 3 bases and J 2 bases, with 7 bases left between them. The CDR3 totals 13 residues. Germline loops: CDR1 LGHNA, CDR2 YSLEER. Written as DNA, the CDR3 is TGCGCCAGCAGCCAGCGGACTCAAGAGACCCAGTACTTC. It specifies CASSQRTQETQYF.

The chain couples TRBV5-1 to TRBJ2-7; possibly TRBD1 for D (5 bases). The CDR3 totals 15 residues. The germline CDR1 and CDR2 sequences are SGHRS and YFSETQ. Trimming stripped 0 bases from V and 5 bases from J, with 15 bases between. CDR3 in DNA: TGCGCCAGCAGCTTGGGACAGACCTTTTCCAACGAGCAGTACTTC. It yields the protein CASSLGQTFSNEQYF.

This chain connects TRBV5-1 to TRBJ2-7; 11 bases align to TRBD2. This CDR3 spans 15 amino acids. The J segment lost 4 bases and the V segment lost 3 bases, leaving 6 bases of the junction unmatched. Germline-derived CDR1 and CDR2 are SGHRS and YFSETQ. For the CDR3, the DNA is TGCGCCAGCAGCTGGGATACTAGCGGGAGTTACGAGCAGTACTTC. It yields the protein CASSWDTSGSYEQYF.

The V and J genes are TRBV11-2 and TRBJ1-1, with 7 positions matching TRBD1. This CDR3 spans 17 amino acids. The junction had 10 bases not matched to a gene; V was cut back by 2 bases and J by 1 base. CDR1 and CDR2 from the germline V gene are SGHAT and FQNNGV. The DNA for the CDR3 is TGTGCCAGCAGCTTAACAGGGGAGGTCTTACAGAACACTGAAGCTTTCTTT. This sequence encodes CASSLTGEVLQNTEAFF.